The 20 T cell receptor beta chains reported below all come from one sample, sequenced in a study of cytomegalovirus exposure and HLA in healthy donors. This table comes from immunoSEQ multiplex PCR, and its TCRdb copy is limited to in-frame clones, with some not included. The table shows 110,000 or so clones, with about 87% occurring only once. Sequencing input: PBMCs. The source of these receptors is a man younger than 30 in good health and CMV-seronegative.

The rearrangement uses TRBV2 and TRBJ2-7, with 9 bases identical to TRBD1. Germline CDR1 reads SNHLY; CDR2 reads FYNNEI. V gave up 8 bases and J gave up 5 bases; unmatched junction bases: 13. This CDR3 has 15 amino acids. The CDR3 DNA reads as TGTGCCAGCGTGGGCGTTATGACAGGGGGACACGAGCAGTACTTC. Its protein is CASVGVMTGGHEQYF.

V and J are TRBV6-5 and TRBJ1-1, with D maybe TRBD1 (6 bases). V was shortened by 3 bases and J by 7 bases, with 15 bases between the two germline ends. The germline V gene has CDR1 MNHEY and CDR2 SVGAGI. This CDR3 is built from 14 residues. The CDR3 sequence: CASSYNSGHVEAFF. In DNA, the CDR3 is TGTGCCAGCAGTTATAATTCGGGACACGTTGAAGCTTTCTTT.

As DNA, the CDR3 is TGCGCCAGCAGCGTTGGAGCTAGCGGGAGTAATGAGCAGTTCTTC. Its protein is CASSVGASGSNEQFF. This chain links TRBV5-1 with TRBJ2-1, with 10 bases that match TRBD2. J gave up 7 bases and V 4 bases, and 8 bases lay outside the gene matches. This CDR3 is built from 15 residues. Per germline, CDR1 SGHRS and CDR2 YFSETQ.

The rearrangement links TRBV7-9 to TRBJ1-1; maybe TRBD1 (5 bases). V shed 5 bases and J shed 7 bases, with 14 bases lying between them. Germline CDR1 is SEHNR and CDR2 is FQNEAQ (reference sequence). The CDR3 consists of 13 residues. DNA for the CDR3: TGTGCCAGCAGCCTAGGGGAGGGGAATGAAGCTTTCTTT. Translating gives CASSLGEGNEAFF. The variable domain in full, completed from reference TRBV7-9 and TRBJ1-1, reads DTGVSQNPRHKITKRGQNVTFRCDPISEHNRLYWYRQTLGQGPEFLTYFQNEAQLEKSRLLSDRFSAERPKGSFSTLEIQRTEQGDSAMYLCASSLGEGNEAFFGQGTRLTVV.

The chain combines TRBV19 with TRBJ2-6, with D possibly matching TRBD2 (5 bases). V lost 5 bases and J 0 bases, leaving 8 bases between the germline ends. The CDR3 sequence is 15 residues long. Germline loops: CDR1 LNHDA, CDR2 SQIVND (reference sequence). CDR3 amino acids: CASSAEDSGANVLTF. CDR3 DNA: TGTGCCAGTAGTGCGGAGGACTCTGGGGCCAACGTCCTGACTTTC.

The V gene is TRBV7-8, the J gene TRBJ2-2, with D perhaps matching TRBD2 (5 bases). There are 15 residues in the CDR3. Trimming stripped 5 bases from V and 5 bases from J, with 15 bases between. Germline V lookup: CDR1 SGHVS, CDR2 FQNEAQ. The CDR3 reads CASSPGEHQTGELFF. CDR3 bases: TGTGCCAGCAGCCCTGGGGAGCATCAAACCGGGGAGCTGTTTTTT. The full variable domain, in which reference TRBV7-8 and TRBJ2-2 provide the parts outside the CDR3, is GAGVSQSPRYKVAKRGQDVALRCDPISGHVSLFWYQQALGQGPEFLTYFQNEAQLDKSGLPSDRFFAERPEGSVSTLKIQRTQQEDSAVYLCASSPGEHQTGELFFGEGSRLTVL.

The V call is TRBV9, the J call TRBJ2-3; D is undetermined. Germline assignment: CDR1 SGDLS and CDR2 YYNGEE. Trimming left V 0 bases short and J 10 bases short, with 9 bases between. The CDR3 contains 12 residues. The CDR3 DNA reads TGTGCCAGCAGCGTAGCAGTTGGGCCGCAGTATTTT. Residues: CASSVAVGPQYF.

CDR3 DNA sequence: TGTGCCAGCAGGGGACTAGCGGGGAGTCAAGAGACCCAGTACTTC. Protein: CASRGLAGSQETQYF. The genes are TRBV6-5 and TRBJ2-5; 13 bases line up with TRBD2. Germline V gene data show CDR1 as MNHEY and CDR2 as SVGAGI. Unmatched junction bases numbered 3, after V lost 6 bases and J lost 2 bases. The CDR3 sequence is 15 residues long.

The rearrangement links TRBV6-4 to TRBJ2-2; TRBD1 agrees at 7 bases. Per germline, CDR1 MRHNA and CDR2 SNTAGT. The CDR3 covers 13 residues. Trimming removed 4 bases from V and 6 bases from J; junction bases left unmatched: 2. CDR3 in DNA: TGTGCCAGCAGTGTTGACAGGGCCGGGGAGCTGTTTTTT. As protein: CASSVDRAGELFF.

In this sample, this clone turned up a few times. This chain uses TRBV2 with TRBJ1-5; D unresolved. The germline V and J ends were trimmed by 0 bases and 7 bases, with 16 bases remaining between them. This CDR3 contains 16 residues. Germline V CDR1 and CDR2: SNHLY, FYNNEI. The CDR3 reads CASSEAFEDAGQPQHF. The DNA for the CDR3 is TGTGCCAGCAGTGAAGCTTTCGAGGACGCGGGACAGCCCCAGCATTTT.

CDR3 protein: CASSYSEPTGELFF. The CDR3 DNA sequence: TGTGCCAGCAGTTACTCGGAGCCCACCGGGGAGCTGTTTTTT. The rearrangement uses TRBV6-5 and TRBJ2-2; D remains ambiguous. V was cut by 0 bases and J by 4 bases, with 6 bases left in between. The germline gives CDR1 MNHEY, CDR2 SVGAGI. CDR3 length: 14 amino acids.

Only one count was recorded for this clone. V usage is TRBV28 and J usage is TRBJ2-4; a possible D gene is TRBD1 (6 bases). The CDR3 has 14 amino acids. V lost 4 bases and J lost 6, with 13 bases in between. Germline V gene lookup returns CDR1 MDHEN and CDR2 SYDVKM. This CDR3 is CASSSPTGLNIQYF. CDR3 DNA: TGTGCCAGCAGTTCCCCGACAGGTTTAAACATTCAGTACTTC. The variable domain in full, with the rest retrieved from reference TRBV28 and TRBJ2-4, is DVKVTQSSRYLVKRTGEKVFLECVQDMDHENMFWYRQDPGLGLRLIYFSYDVKMKEKGDIPEGYSVSREKKERFSLILESASTNQTSMYLCASSSPTGLNIQYFGAGTRLSVL.

This sequence joins TRBV28 and TRBJ1-2; TRBD1 might be the D (6 bases). Trimming left V 4 bases short and J 1 base short, with 7 bases between. This CDR3 has 13 residues. Germline CDR1 reads MDHEN; CDR2 reads SYDVKM. The CDR3 DNA sequence: TGTGCCAGCAGTTCACAGGGTAACTATGGCTACACCTTC. This gives the protein CASSSQGNYGYTF.

The V and J genes are TRBV7-8 and TRBJ2-7, with D perhaps matching TRBD1 (5 bases). The germline CDR1 and CDR2 sequences are SGHVS and FQNEAQ. Trimming took 6 bases from V and 5 from J, leaving 14 bases between them. The CDR3 loop spans 13 amino acids. CDR3 sequence reads: CASSTQGYNEQYF. The CDR3 nucleotides are TGTGCCAGCAGTACGCAGGGCTATAACGAGCAGTACTTC.

CDR3: CASSLERGADGADTQYF. The DNA of the CDR3 is TGTGCCAGCAGCTTAGAGCGGGGGGCGGATGGGGCAGATACGCAGTATTTT. The chain carries TRBV7-9 and TRBJ2-3, with TRBD2 matching 9 bases. Trimming at V came to 1 base and at J to 4 bases, leaving 9 bases not matched to a gene. From germline, CDR1 is SEHNR and CDR2 FQNEAQ (reference sequence). The CDR3 covers 17 residues.

The chain links TRBV29-1 to TRBJ2-2; D is ambiguous. In germline, CDR1 is SQVTM, CDR2 ANQGSEA. The CDR3 consists of 11 residues. V shed 7 bases and J shed 8 bases, with 11 bases lying between them. CDR3 nucleotides: TGCAGCGGTATCTCTCTTGGGGAGCTGTTTTTT. Amino acid sequence: CSGISLGELFF.

The rearrangement uses TRBV18 and TRBJ1-2, with D possibly TRBD1 on 5 matching bases. This CDR3 has 15 amino acids. V gave up 2 bases and J gave up 0 bases, with 10 bases separating them. Per germline, CDR1 KGHSH and CDR2 LQKENI. The chain's CDR3 is CASSPSGEANYGYTF. CDR3 bases: TGTGCCAGCTCACCATCGGGGGAGGCTAACTATGGCTACACCTTC.

The chain recombines TRBV9 with TRBJ2-1, with TRBD2 matching 7 bases. The CDR3 is 15 residues long. Looked up from germline, CDR1 is SGDLS and CDR2 is YYNGEE. The trim removed 0 bases at V and 9 bases at J, leaving 9 bases unmatched. The CDR3 is CASSVAETSSVEQFF. The CDR3 DNA sequence: TGTGCCAGCAGCGTAGCCGAGACTAGCTCTGTTGAGCAGTTCTTC.

This sequence joins TRBV27 and TRBJ1-1; D is perhaps TRBD1 (5 bases). The V gene lost 8 bases and the J gene lost 5 bases, with 9 bases spanning the gap. Germline-derived CDR1 and CDR2 are MNHEY and SMNVEV (reference sequence). This CDR3 region has 11 residues. For the CDR3, the DNA is TGTGCCAGCTTGGGGGGAACTGAAGCTTTCTTT. Protein sequence: CASLGGTEAFF.

J is TRBJ1-1 and V is TRBV7-9; D remains unclear. Trimming took off 2 bases at V and 10 bases at J, with 11 bases between the two ends. CDR1 and CDR2 from the germline V gene are SEHNR and FQNEAQ (reference sequence). The length of the CDR3 is 12 residues. The CDR3 loop is CASSLSGFLAFF. The CDR3 DNA reads as TGTGCCAGCAGCTTATCAGGCTTTCTAGCTTTCTTT.